One T cell receptor beta chain is described in this entry. As yet, its antigen is unknown. This record belongs to a study of CD4 T cell repertoires in COVID-19. At the level of the study: After 9 to 11 days of IL-2 expansion, CFSE-low cells were relabeled and restimulated with other coronavirus spikes.

The CDR3 loop spans 14 amino acids. Per the germline V gene, CDR1 is MNHNY and CDR2 is SVGAGI (reference sequence). V trimming: 11 bases; J trimming: 2 bases; junction bases outside the gene matches: 8. General observations from the study: Several top expanded SARS-CoV-2-reactive clonotypes were shared by two or three memory subsets.

TCRdb's copy holds only in-frame clones and misses some; the assay was immunoSEQ multiplex PCR. The sample lists 60,000 to 90,000 clones, 83% occurring once. These patients had recovered from COVID-19 ranging mild to severe. No culture step preceded sequencing of the ex vivo isolated memory T cells. Sequenced material: CD4+ T cells from peripheral blood, taken after recovery from COVID-19. The V and J genes are TRBV6-6 and TRBJ2-2, with TRBD1 matching 7 bases. The TCR originated in a human donor who had COVID-19. This chain's CDR3 is CASSRQGNTGELFF. The CDR3 DNA follows: TGTGCCTCCTCCCGACAGGGAAACACCGGGGAGCTGTTTTTT.